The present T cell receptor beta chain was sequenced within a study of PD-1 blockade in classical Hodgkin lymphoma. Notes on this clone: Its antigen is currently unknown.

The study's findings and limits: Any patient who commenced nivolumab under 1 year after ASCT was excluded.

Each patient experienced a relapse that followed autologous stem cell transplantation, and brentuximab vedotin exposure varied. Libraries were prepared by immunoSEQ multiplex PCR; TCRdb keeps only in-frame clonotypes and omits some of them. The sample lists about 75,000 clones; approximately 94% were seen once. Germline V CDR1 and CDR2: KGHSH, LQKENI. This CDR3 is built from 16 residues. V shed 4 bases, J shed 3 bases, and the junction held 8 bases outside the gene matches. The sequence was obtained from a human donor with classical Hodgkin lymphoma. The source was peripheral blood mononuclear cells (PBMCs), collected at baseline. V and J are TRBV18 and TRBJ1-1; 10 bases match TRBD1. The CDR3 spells CASSLRQGARDTEAFF. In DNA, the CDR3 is TGTGCCAGCTCACTTCGACAGGGGGCTAGGGACACTGAAGCTTTCTTT.